This is a list of T cell receptor beta chains from one sample in a study of T cell responses to AZD1222 COVID-19 vaccine. Libraries were prepared by immunoSEQ multiplex PCR; TCRdb keeps only in-frame clonotypes and omits some of them. The data hold roughly 190,000 clones, with approximately 95% observed a single time. This sample comprised peripheral blood, obtained on day 0 of AZD1222 vaccination. These receptors all come from an adult in good health. CDR3s include the opening cysteine and the closing phenylalanine or tryptophan. D genes are given only for firm matches. Clone size is given for some rows only: seen once, a few or many times, or a class if the clone is expanded.

TRBJ1-2 | TRBV7-2 | NA | NA | CASSLQGAGYGYTF | TGTGCCAGCAGCTTACAGGGAGCGGGCTATGGCTACACCTTC
TRBJ1-2 | TRBV27 | NA | NA | CASSLSIGGAGGYTF | TGTGCCAGCAGTTTATCGATAGGAGGGGCGGGTGGCTACACCTTC
TRBJ2-7 | TRBV3-1/TRBV3-2 | NA | TRBD1 | CASSQEGGAQGSWYEQYF | TGTGCCAGCAGCCAAGAAGGGGGCGCACAGGGTAGTTGGTACGAGCAGTACTTC
TRBJ1-1 | TRBV4-1 | once | NA | CASSQDAGLPTEAFF | TGCGCCAGCAGCCAAGATGCAGGGCTCCCCACTGAAGCTTTCTTT
TRBJ1-1 | TRBV10-1 | NA | NA | CASSGANTEAFF | TGCGCCAGCAGTGGAGCGAACACTGAAGCTTTCTTT
TRBJ2-2 | TRBV6-6 | NA | TRBD2 | CASSLTSGGANTGELFF | TGTGCCAGCAGTCTTACTAGCGGGGGGGCAAACACCGGGGAGCTGTTTTTT
TRBJ2-2 | TRBV7-9 | few | NA | CASGPQGPGELFF | TGTGCCAGCGGGCCCCAGGGTCCCGGGGAGCTGTTTTTT
TRBJ1-1 | TRBV5-1 | NA | NA | CASSFGGNTEAFF | TGCGCCAGCAGCTTCGGGGGGAACACTGAAGCTTTCTTT
TRBJ2-7 | TRBV25-1 | few | NA | CASGGVLSYEQYF | TGTGCCAGCGGGGGAGTACTGTCATACGAGCAGTACTTC
TRBJ2-3 | TRBV6-1 | NA | NA | CASSEPGRKGTDTQYF | TGTGCCAGCAGTGAGCCAGGGCGAAAGGGCACAGATACGCAGTATTTT
TRBJ2-1 | TRBV4-1 | NA | NA | CASSSFRGRNEQFF | TGCGCCAGCAGTTCTTTTCGGGGGAGGAATGAGCAGTTCTTC
TRBJ2-5 | TRBV11-1 | NA | NA | CASSSGPGPTQAQYF | TGTGCCAGCAGCTCGGGTCCGGGACCCACACAGGCCCAGTACTTC
TRBJ1-3 | TRBV3-1/TRBV3-2 | NA | NA | CASSQIGNTIYF | TGTGCCAGCAGCCAAATCGGGAACACCATATATTTT
TRBJ1-1 | TRBV3-1/TRBV3-2 | NA | TRBD1 | CASSLQGGGTEAFF | TGTGCCAGCAGCCTCCAGGGGGGGGGCACTGAAGCTTTCTTT
TRBJ2-2 | TRBV11-3 | NA | NA | CASRGIGELFF | TGTGCCAGCAGGGGGATCGGGGAGCTGTTTTTT
TRBJ2-1 | TRBV7-6 | NA | TRBD1 | CASSPHFGDRDNEQFF | TGTGCCAGCAGCCCTCATTTCGGGGACAGGGACAATGAGCAGTTCTTC
TRBJ1-6 | TRBV6-5 | NA | NA | CASSYVVSYNSPLHF | TGTGCCAGCAGTTACGTGGTCAGCTATAATTCACCCCTCCACTTT
TRBJ1-2 | TRBV25-1 | NA | NA | CASSTSSVESTWDYGYTF | TGTGCCAGCAGTACGTCTTCCGTTGAGTCGACCTGGGACTATGGCTACACCTTC
TRBJ2-1 | TRBV19 | NA | TRBD2 | CASSILRASGSSYNEQFF | TGTGCCAGTAGTATTTTGAGGGCTAGCGGGAGCTCCTACAATGAGCAGTTCTTC
TRBJ1-1 | TRBV19 | NA | TRBD1 | CASSYRTGTNTEAFF | TGTGCCAGTAGTTACCGGACAGGGACGAACACTGAAGCTTTCTTT
TRBJ2-1 | TRBV6-1 | NA | TRBD2 | CASSERLAGAWNEQFF | TGTGCCAGCAGTGAACGACTAGCGGGAGCTTGGAATGAGCAGTTCTTC
TRBJ2-1 | TRBV4-1 | NA | NA | CASSRGGGINNEQFF | TGCGCCAGCAGCCGGGGTGGGGGGATTAACAATGAGCAGTTCTTC
TRBJ2-5 | TRBV9 | NA | TRBD1 | CASSDRTGRRGETQYF | TGTGCCAGCAGCGACCGGACAGGGAGGAGGGGAGAGACCCAGTACTTC
TRBJ1-5 | TRBV6-1 | NA | NA | CASSEGLGGAPHF | TGTGCCAGCAGTGAAGGATTAGGGGGGGCCCCGCATTTT
TRBJ1-4 | TRBV9 | NA | NA | CASSVGDLTNEKLFF | TGTGCCAGCAGCGTAGGGGACTTGACTAATGAAAAACTGTTTTTT
TRBJ2-3 | TRBV7-9 | NA | TRBD1 | CASSARQGADTQYF | TGTGCCAGCAGCGCACGACAGGGTGCAGATACGCAGTATTTT
TRBJ2-2 | TRBV4-1 | NA | NA | CASSQDPNRFNTGELFF | TGCGCCAGCAGCCAAGATCCCAACAGATTCAACACCGGGGAGCTGTTTTTT
TRBJ2-2 | TRBV5-1 | NA | NA | CASSQLGGTGELFF | TGCGCCAGCAGCCAACTGGGGGGCACCGGGGAGCTGTTTTTT
TRBJ2-2 | TRBV9 | NA | TRBD1 | CASRAALGQGTGELFF | TGTGCCAGCAGGGCTGCGTTGGGACAGGGTACCGGGGAGCTGTTTTTT
TRBJ1-6 | TRBV7-8 | NA | TRBD1 | CASSFASGTGSYSPLHF | TGTGCCAGCAGCTTCGCATCCGGGACAGGGTCATATTCACCCCTCCACTTT
TRBJ1-1 | TRBV5-1 | NA | NA | CASSLATSGVSTEAFF | TGCGCCAGCAGCTTGGCAACGTCTGGAGTGAGCACTGAAGCTTTCTTT
TRBJ1-4 | TRBV2 | once | TRBD1 | CASRGTVGLFF | TGTGCCAGCAGGGGGACAGTCGGACTGTTTTTT
TRBJ1-1 | TRBV21-1 | NA | NA | CASSKVDRSNTEAFF | TGTGCCAGCAGCAAAGTTGACAGGTCGAACACTGAAGCTTTCTTT
TRBJ1-1 | TRBV2 | NA | TRBD1 | CASRGQGFVVFF | TGTGCCAGCAGGGGACAGGGCTTTGTCGTTTTCTTT
TRBJ1-6 | TRBV6-5 | once | NA | CASSYVGSSYNSPLHF | TGTGCCAGCAGTTATGTAGGGAGCTCCTATAATTCACCCCTCCACTTT
TRBJ1-3 | TRBV7-9 | NA | NA | CASSLETGSLGNTIYF | TGTGCCAGCAGCTTAGAAACGGGCTCGCTGGGAAACACCATATATTTT
TRBJ1-2 | TRBV10-3 | NA | NA | CAINWSRYGYTF | TGTGCCATCAATTGGTCTCGCTATGGCTACACCTTC